The clone carrying this T cell receptor beta chain was observed a handful of times. This sample is part of a study of identical twins. TCRdb re-analysed the 5' RACE reads in MiXCR, keeping a single row per CDR3 protein. The data show approximately 620,000 distinct CDR3 sequences, 8.6% seen once. V lost 0 bases and J 4 bases, leaving 10 bases between the germline ends. Germline V gene lookup returns CDR1 SGHKS and CDR2 YYEKEE (reference sequence). The CDR3 loop spans 14 amino acids. This same sample was also part of a study on yellow fever vaccine responses in identical twins.

The clonotype comes from a woman between 18 and 29 years old in good health. Sequencing was carried out using PBMCs. The chain joins TRBV5-5 to TRBJ1-2; perhaps TRBD1 as D (6 bases). CDR3 residues: CASSLADSSYGYTF. Here the CDR3 DNA reads TGTGCCAGCAGCTTGGCGGACAGCTCCTATGGCTACACCTTC.